This T cell receptor beta chain was captured in a study of T cell responses to AZD1222 COVID-19 vaccine. The CDR3 has 13 residues. V shed 4 bases and J shed 5 bases, with 10 bases lying between them. The germline gives CDR1 SGHRS, CDR2 YFSETQ. Using immunoSEQ multiplex PCR, the repertoire was profiled, and TCRdb retains in-frame clones only, with some absent. The profile shows tens of thousands of clones, under 95% of them singletons. This specimen consisted of peripheral blood, obtained 28 days after the second AZD1222 dose. The TCR originated in an adult who received the AZD1222 COVID-19 vaccine. V and J are TRBV5-1 and TRBJ2-1; D is unclear. The DNA for the CDR3 is TGCGCCAGCAGCACCGGGCCCAACAATGAGCAGTTCTTC. It encodes CASSTGPNNEQFF. Full variable domain (rest looked up from reference TRBV5-1 and TRBJ2-1): KAGVTQTPRYLIKTRGQQVTLSCSPISGHRSVSWYQQTPGQGLQFLFEYFSETQRNKGNFPGRFSGRQFSNSRSEMNVSTLELGDSALYLCASSTGPNNEQFFGPGTRLTVL.